This T cell receptor beta chain derives from a study of CD8 T cells in Susac syndrome. Whole-study findings and limits: In Susac syndrome, CD4+ T cell repertoires lacked any clonal expansion.

Peripheral blood CD8+ and CD4+ T cells were profiled by TCR beta sequencing. RNA amounts of about 0.5 to 1 ug underwent reverse transcription with random hexamers. An immunoSEQ multiplex PCR amplified TCR beta CDR3 over 54 Vbeta and 13 Jbeta. TCRdb re-derived calls from the immunoSEQ multiplex PCR reads in MiXCR, one entry per CDR3 protein. The sample contains under 200,000 distinct CDR3 sequences, about 91% of which appear only once. The germline V gene has CDR1 MNHNS and CDR2 SASEGT. This CDR3 has 15 amino acids. The J segment lost 2 bases and the V segment lost 7 bases, leaving 6 bases of the junction unmatched. For this clonotype: Its cognate antigen is unknown.

The receptor comes from a human donor with Susac syndrome. The specimen sequenced was CD4+ T cells from PBMCs. The rearrangement uses TRBV6-1 and TRBJ1-5; 9 positions match TRBD1. The CDR3 spells CASNPRDRGNQPQHF. The CDR3 nucleotides are TGTGCCAGCAACCCCCGGGACAGGGGCAATCAGCCCCAGCATTTT.